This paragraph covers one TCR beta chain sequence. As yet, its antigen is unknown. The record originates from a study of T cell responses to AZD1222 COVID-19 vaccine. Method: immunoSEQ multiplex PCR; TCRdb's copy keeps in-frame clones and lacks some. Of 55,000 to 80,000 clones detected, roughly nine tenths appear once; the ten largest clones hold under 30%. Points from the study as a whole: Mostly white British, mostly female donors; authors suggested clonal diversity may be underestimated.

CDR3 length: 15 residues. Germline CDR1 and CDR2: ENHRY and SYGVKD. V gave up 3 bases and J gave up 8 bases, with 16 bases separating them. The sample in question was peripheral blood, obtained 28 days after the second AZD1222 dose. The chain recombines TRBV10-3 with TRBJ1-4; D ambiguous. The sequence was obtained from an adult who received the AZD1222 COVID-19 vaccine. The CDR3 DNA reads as TGTGCCATCAGTGAAAGAGGGCTGCCGGAGGAAAAACTGTTTTTT. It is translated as CAISERGLPEEKLFF.